Below are 21 T cell receptor beta chains sequenced from a single sample in a study of T cells in Graves' hyperthyroidism and ophthalmopathy. Researchers took RNA transcripts and amplified the TCR beta CDR3 regions from them. TCR CDR3 underwent first-round RT-PCR with the HTBI primer set. One entry per CDR3 protein results from TCRdb running MiXCR on the multiplex PCR reads. Among hundreds of thousands of distinct CDR3 sequences listed, roughly 15% were seen once. Source material: blood. These receptors all come from a woman between 45 and 65 years old with Graves' ophthalmopathy.

This clonotype was observed many times. V gene TRBV28 combines with J gene TRBJ2-7, with 10 bases matching TRBD2. Germline V gene lookup returns CDR1 MDHEN and CDR2 SYDVKM. The length of the CDR3 is 16 residues. The trim removed 5 bases at V and 4 bases at J, leaving 11 bases unmatched. The chain's CDR3 is CASSTPASGSGYEQYF. The CDR3 DNA follows: TGTGCCAGCAGTACCCCGGCTAGCGGGAGTGGGTACGAGCAGTACTTC.

In this sample, this clonotype turned up a few times. The V call is TRBV5-4, the J call TRBJ2-1; 8 nucleotides match TRBD2. Trimming cost V 0 bases and J 7 bases; bases outside gene matches: 9. The CDR3 runs to 16 residues. Germline CDR1 is SGHNT and CDR2 is YYREEE (reference sequence). CDR3 in amino acids: CASSLAASGWGNEQFF. CDR3 nucleotide sequence: TGTGCCAGCAGCTTGGCCGCTAGCGGGTGGGGGAATGAGCAGTTCTTC.

This clonotype came up many times. The chain joins TRBV29-1 to TRBJ2-5; 10 bases align to TRBD2. J gave up 5 bases and V 8 bases, and 11 bases lay outside the gene matches. The CDR3 is made up of 14 amino acids. CDR1 and CDR2 (germline): SQVTM, ANQGSEA. As DNA, the CDR3 is TGCAGCACTAGAGCGGGAGGGCCTTATGAGACCCAGTACTTC. Protein sequence: CSTRAGGPYETQYF.

The sample holds many counts of this clonotype. Compared with germline, one end of the junction differs, possibly owing to a read error. The genes are TRBV7-7 and TRBJ2-1; D possibly matches TRBD1 or TRBD2 (5 bases each). CDR3 length: 15 amino acids. Germline assignment: CDR1 SSHAT and CDR2 FNYEAQ (reference sequence). CDR3 DNA sequence: TGTGCTAGCAGCTTAGCGACAGAAACCTACAATGAGCAGTTCTTC. Its translation: CASSLATETYNEQFF.

This clonotype was counted between two and nine times. The chain uses TRBV9 and TRBJ2-1, with 10 bases that match TRBD1. The germline V gene encodes CDR1 SGDLS and CDR2 YYNGEE. This CDR3 has 14 residues. The ends lost 4 bases at V and 8 bases at J; junction bases unmatched: 6. As DNA, the CDR3 is TGTGCCAGCAGCCCCCGGGACAGGGGATATGAGCAGTTCTTC. It codes for CASSPRDRGYEQFF.

There are many counts of this clonotype. V gene TRBV7-2 combines with J gene TRBJ2-7, with D uncertain. Trimming removed 4 bases from V and 1 base from J, with 11 bases in between. This CDR3 spans 14 amino acids. CDR1 SGHTA and CDR2 FQGNSA come from the germline V gene. The CDR3 here is CASSSERSSYEQYF. The DNA for the CDR3 is TGTGCCAGCAGCTCTGAGAGGAGTTCCTACGAGCAGTACTTC. Combining the CDR3 with reference TRBV7-2 and TRBJ2-7 gives the whole variable domain GAGVSQSPSNKVTEKGKDVELRCDPISGHTALYWYRQSLGQGLEFLIYFQGNSAPDKSGLPSDRFSAERTGGSVSTLTIQRTQQEDSAVYLCASSSERSSYEQYFGPGTRLTVT.

This clonotype was counted at least ten times. The chain recombines TRBV12-3 or TRBV12-4 with TRBJ2-5; 8 bases are a match to TRBD2. Trimming removed 0 bases from V and 7 bases from J; junction bases left unmatched: 7. The CDR3 is made up of 15 amino acids. The chain's CDR3 is CASSLAQGLVGTQYF. The CDR3 DNA reads as TGTGCCAGCAGTTTAGCGCAGGGACTAGTCGGGACCCAGTACTTC.

The genes are TRBV18 and TRBJ1-5, with 9 bases that match TRBD1. This CDR3 has 19 amino acids. The V gene's germline CDR1 is KGHSH and CDR2 LQKENI. V lost 2 bases to trimming and J lost 1 base; unmatched junction nucleotides: 12. CDR3 amino acids: CASSPEDRGRTVSNQPQHF. Written as DNA, the CDR3 is TGTGCCAGCTCACCAGAGGACAGGGGACGAACGGTGAGCAATCAGCCCCAGCATTTT.

This clonotype came up a few times. The chain is built from TRBV5-8 and TRBJ2-2; D unclear. Germline loops: CDR1 SGHTS, CDR2 YDEGEE. The CDR3 totals 15 residues. V was trimmed by 1 base and J by 3 bases, leaving 10 bases between them. The CDR3: CASSLTRTYTGELFF. The CDR3 DNA follows: TGTGCCAGCAGCTTGACAAGGACCTACACCGGGGAGCTGTTTTTT.

The CDR3 nucleotides are TGTGCCAGCTCCCCAATTACCCCAGGGACAGGGAGCACAGATACGCAGTATTTT. Its protein is CASSPITPGTGSTDTQYF. The rearrangement joins TRBV18 to TRBJ2-3, with TRBD1 matching over 9 bases. From germline, CDR1 is KGHSH and CDR2 LQKENI. After removal of 6 bases from V and 0 bases from J, the junction contained 13 bases not matched to a gene. The CDR3 runs 18 residues.

This clonotype was observed many times. The CDR3 sequence: CASSYIVRRENSPLHF. CDR3 bases: TGTGCCAGCAGTTATATCGTTCGTCGGGAGAATTCACCCCTCCACTTT. The J gene is TRBJ1-6, the V gene TRBV28; D remains unclear. V was shortened by 4 bases and J by 7 bases, with 17 bases between the two germline ends. Looked up from germline, CDR1 is MDHEN and CDR2 is SYDVKM. The CDR3 is 16 amino acids.

This clonotype was counted many times. The chain employs TRBV12-3 or TRBV12-4 and TRBJ2-1, with D perhaps being TRBD1 or TRBD2 (5 bases each). The CDR3 extends over 15 amino acids. Between the trimmed V and J ends, which lost 7 bases and 5 bases, there was a span of 18 bases. CDR3 in DNA: TGTGCCAGCAAGAGACCCACCGGGGCCAACAATGAGCAGTTCTTC. The encoded protein is CASKRPTGANNEQFF.

Many counts were recorded for this clonotype. This chain uses TRBV11-3 with TRBJ2-7; D unresolved. The CDR3 totals 15 residues. Germline CDR1 and CDR2: SGHNT and YENEEA. Between the trimmed V and J ends, which lost 3 bases and 0 bases, there was a span of 12 bases. The CDR3 coding sequence is TGTGCCAGCAGCTTGTACAGTCTGAGCTCCTACGAGCAGTACTTC. Its translation is CASSLYSLSSYEQYF.

This clonotype was seen many times. The chain links TRBV28 to TRBJ2-1; D possibly corresponds to TRBD2 (6 bases). CDR1 and CDR2 (germline): MDHEN, SYDVKM. V shed 4 bases and J shed 6 bases, with 19 bases lying between them. The CDR3 length is 16 residues. CDR3 amino acids: CASSWRARGPSNEQFF. The CDR3 DNA is TGTGCCAGCAGTTGGAGGGCAAGAGGGCCTAGCAATGAGCAGTTCTTC. The full variable domain, with the rest looked up from reference TRBV28 and TRBJ2-1, is DVKVTQSSRYLVKRTGEKVFLECVQDMDHENMFWYRQDPGLGLRLIYFSYDVKMKEKGDIPEGYSVSREKKERFSLILESASTNQTSMYLCASSWRARGPSNEQFFGPGTRLTVL.

This clonotype was observed at least ten times. The rearrangement uses TRBV7-8 and TRBJ2-7; 7 bases are a match to TRBD2. V gave up 5 bases and J gave up 0 bases; unmatched junction bases: 10. The CDR3 runs 16 residues. Looked up from germline, CDR1 is SGHVS and CDR2 is FQNEAQ. This chain's CDR3 is CASSPPSGDSSYEQYF. The CDR3 nucleotides read TGTGCCAGCAGCCCCCCCAGCGGGGATTCCTCCTACGAGCAGTACTTC.

This clonotype was seen at least ten times. This sequence joins TRBV11-2 and TRBJ2-3; D is perhaps TRBD2 (6 bases). The length of the CDR3 is 16 residues. V gave up 1 base and J gave up 4 bases, with 15 bases separating them. CDR1 and CDR2 (germline): SGHAT, FQNNGV. CDR3: CASSLGSGRTADTQYF. The CDR3 DNA reads TGTGCCAGCAGCTTAGGGAGCGGGCGAACCGCAGATACGCAGTATTTT. Based on the CDR3 plus reference TRBV11-2 and TRBJ2-3, the full variable domain is EAGVAQSPRYKIIEKRQSVAFWCNPISGHATLYWYQQILGQGPKLLIQFQNNGVVDDSQLPKDRFSAERLKGVDSTLKIQPAKLEDSAVYLCASSLGSGRTADTQYFGPGTRLTVL.

There are many counts of this clonotype. The V and J genes are TRBV27 and TRBJ1-2, with 8 bases fitting TRBD1. Germline values: CDR1 MNHEY, CDR2 SMNVEV (reference sequence). V trimming: 5 bases; J trimming: 7 bases; junction bases outside the gene matches: 9. The CDR3 totals 14 residues. CDR3 DNA: TGTGCCAGCAGTCCCCGGACAGGGAGGAGTGGCTACACCTTC. Amino acids: CASSPRTGRSGYTF.

This clonotype showed up many times. The chain couples TRBV28 to TRBJ2-5; a possible D gene is TRBD1 (6 bases). Germline loops: CDR1 MDHEN, CDR2 SYDVKM. The CDR3 is 14 amino acids. V gave up 3 bases and J gave up 0 bases, with 8 bases separating them. CDR3 sequence (DNA): TGTGCCAGCAGTTTCCACAGGGACCAAGAGACCCAGTACTTC. Its translation: CASSFHRDQETQYF.

This clonotype has ten or more counts. J is TRBJ1-1 and V is TRBV7-2, with a weak D call TRBD1 (5 bases). Trimming pared 5 bases from V and 10 bases from J, leaving 14 bases between. The CDR3 has 12 amino acids. CDR1 and CDR2 (germline): SGHTA, FQGNSA. The DNA of the CDR3 is TGTGCCAGCAGCAATTTCCCCCAGGGAGCTTTCTTT. The encoded protein is CASSNFPQGAFF.

This clonotype appeared a few times. The CDR3 DNA reads TGTGCCAGCAGCTTAGGTTTAGGGGCGCTCGGAAACACCATATATTTT. Translating gives CASSLGLGALGNTIYF. The chain uses TRBV7-2 and TRBJ1-3; maybe TRBD1 (5 bases). The CDR3 has 16 amino acids. V was cut by 1 base and J by 4 bases, with 14 bases left in between. Germline CDR1 SGHTA, CDR2 FQGNSA.

This clonotype was counted many times. V gene TRBV3-1 combines with J gene TRBJ1-6; D unresolved. The V and J ends lost 4 bases and 9 bases respectively, with 10 bases between them. The length of the CDR3 is 13 residues. CDR1 and CDR2 (germline): LGHDT, YNNKEL (reference sequence). The CDR3 region has the DNA TGTGCCAGCAGCCTGGACCTCATTTCACCCCTCCACTTT. It encodes CASSLDLISPLHF.